A single sample is the source of the 30 T cell receptor beta chains below, sequenced in a study of T cell responses to AZD1222 COVID-19 vaccine. Here immunoSEQ multiplex PCR was the method, and the copy in TCRdb shows in-frame clones only, minus some. The sample has 180,000 or so clones; roughly 94% are singletons. Sequencing used peripheral blood, obtained on day 0 of AZD1222 vaccination. Every receptor here comes from an adult in good health.

The chain couples TRBV27 to TRBJ2-2, with TRBD2 matching 7 bases. V lost 6 bases and J lost 3; bases outside the gene matches: 10. Germline V gives CDR1 MNHEY, CDR2 SMNVEV (reference sequence). The CDR3 is 16 residues long. CDR3: CASSRLALLDTGELFF. The CDR3 DNA reads TGTGCCAGCAGCCGACTAGCTTTGTTGGACACCGGGGAGCTGTTTTTT.

The CDR3, as DNA: TGTGCCAGCACCCCCCAGGGGCCCCTCTACAATGAGCAGTTCTTC. Amino acids: CASTPQGPLYNEQFF. The V gene is TRBV6-5, the J gene TRBJ2-1; tentatively, D is TRBD1 (6 bases). Per germline, CDR1 MNHEY and CDR2 SVGAGI. The CDR3 contains 15 residues. The V end lost 7 bases, the J end lost 3 bases, and 16 bases lay between the germline ends.

This clone appeared once. This sequence joins TRBV18 and TRBJ2-5; no clear D gene. V was clipped by 2 bases and J by 0 bases, with 10 bases between them. This CDR3 contains 15 residues. The germline V gene has CDR1 KGHSH and CDR2 LQKENI. CDR3 in amino acids: CASSPYSRYQETQYF. In DNA, the CDR3 is TGTGCCAGCTCACCATACAGCCGGTACCAAGAGACCCAGTACTTC.

This clone has only one observation. This chain links TRBV3-1 (or the pseudogene TRBV3-2) with TRBJ2-3; the D gene is possibly TRBD1 (6 bases). From germline, CDR1 is LGHDT and CDR2 YNNKEL (reference sequence). Trimming pared 3 bases from V and 2 bases from J, leaving 15 bases between. The CDR3 length is 16 residues. In DNA form, the CDR3 reads TGTGCCAGCAGCCAGACAGGAACCCAACACACAGATACGCAGTATTTT. It codes for CASSQTGTQHTDTQYF.

J is TRBJ1-5 and V is TRBV19; D is unresolved. Trimming took off 1 base at V and 7 bases at J, with 17 bases between the two ends. CDR1 is LNHDA and CDR2 is SQIVND in the germline V gene (reference sequence). The CDR3 extends over 16 amino acids. CDR3 sequence reads: CASSIGPPSLGQPQHF. For the CDR3, the DNA is TGTGCCAGTAGTATAGGCCCCCCTAGTTTAGGGCAGCCCCAGCATTTT.

This clone appeared once. As DNA, the CDR3 is TGCGCCAGCACCACGGGAAGGACTAGCGGACGGACCTACAATGAGCAGTTCTTC. Protein: CASTTGRTSGRTYNEQFF. The rearrangement uses TRBV23-1 and TRBJ2-1; TRBD2 matches at 10 bases. TRBV23-1 belongs to the ORF category, with a function that is uncertain. Germline trimming cut 7 bases from V and 2 bases from J; bases unmatched to any gene: 14. The CDR3 is 18 residues long.

This chain links TRBV15 with TRBJ1-5, with 7 bases that match TRBD1. V dropped 4 bases and J dropped 7; count of bases not matched to a gene: 7. Germline-derived CDR1 and CDR2 are LNHNV and YYDKDF (reference sequence). The CDR3 is 14 amino acids. CDR3 in amino acids: CATSTRQGDQPQHF. CDR3 DNA sequence: TGTGCCACCAGCACCAGACAGGGCGACCAGCCCCAGCATTTT.

V usage is TRBV28 and J usage is TRBJ1-5, with TRBD1 as a possible D gene (6 bases). This CDR3 is 12 amino acids long. V lost 2 bases to trimming and J lost 7 bases, with 6 bases between them. Germline CDR1 is MDHEN and CDR2 is SYDVKM. CDR3 DNA sequence: TGTGCCAGCAGTTTAGGACAGCAGCCCCAGCATTTT. It is translated as CASSLGQQPQHF.

CDR3 sequence (DNA): TGTGCCAGCAGCCAAGAAGGCCTCTCTCGGGGGCCCACCTATGGCTACACCTTC. This encodes CASSQEGLSRGPTYGYTF. The chain recombines TRBV3-1 (or the pseudogene TRBV3-2) with TRBJ1-2, with D possibly matching TRBD1 (6 bases). Germline CDR1 reads LGHDT; CDR2 reads YNNKEL (reference sequence). CDR3 length: 18 residues. V lost 0 bases and J 4 bases, leaving 21 bases between the germline ends.

The rearrangement links TRBV7-9 to TRBJ2-7; D is unresolved. This CDR3 is 13 amino acids long. Germline V gives CDR1 SEHNR, CDR2 FQNEAQ (reference sequence). Trimming removed 2 bases from V and 3 bases from J, with 8 bases in between. DNA of the CDR3: TGTGCCAGCAGCTTAACGGTGGGCTACGAGCAGTACTTC. Encoded protein: CASSLTVGYEQYF.

The chain uses TRBV6-6 and TRBJ1-1; TRBD1 is a possible D gene (6 bases). The CDR3 is 14 residues long. The germline gives CDR1 MNHNY, CDR2 SVGAGI (reference sequence). V was clipped by 5 bases and J by 4 bases, with 14 bases between them. The CDR3 nucleotides are TGTGCCAGCAGTCCCGACAGGATCTTCACTGAAGCTTTCTTT. It codes for CASSPDRIFTEAFF.

J is TRBJ1-2 and V is TRBV30, with D hard to call. Per germline, CDR1 GTSNPN and CDR2 SVGIG (reference sequence). Trimming stripped 0 bases from V and 9 bases from J, with 8 bases between. The CDR3 spans 11 residues. The CDR3 DNA reads as TGTGCCTGGAGTGTATGGGGTAGCTACACCTTC. It specifies CAWSVWGSYTF.

The chain has TRBV18 and TRBJ2-7; D is ambiguous. Germline values: CDR1 KGHSH, CDR2 LQKENI. Trimming stripped 3 bases from V and 4 bases from J, with 7 bases between. The CDR3 sequence is 12 residues long. CDR3 nucleotides: TGTGCCAGCTCACCGTCACGATACGAGCAGTACTTC. It codes for CASSPSRYEQYF.

This clone has just one count. This chain connects TRBV2 to TRBJ2-7; D not resolved. CDR3 length: 14 residues. V lost 7 bases, J lost 7 bases, and 20 bases lay in between. Per the germline V gene, CDR1 is SNHLY and CDR2 is FYNNEI. The chain's CDR3 is CASTPRVHSLEQYF. CDR3 DNA: TGTGCCAGCACCCCCCGGGTCCATTCTTTGGAGCAGTACTTC.

The chain links TRBV30 to TRBJ2-7, with D perhaps TRBD1 or TRBD2 (6 bases each). The CDR3 totals 15 residues. CDR1 is GTSNPN, CDR2 SVGIG, per germline (reference sequence). V was shortened by 3 bases and J by 7 bases, with 22 bases between the two germline ends. This chain's CDR3 is CAWRWFQGRSEEQYF. CDR3 coding DNA: TGTGCCTGGAGATGGTTCCAGGGGAGGTCGGAAGAGCAGTACTTC.

V and J are TRBV2 and TRBJ2-2; TRBD2 agrees at 8 bases. The V segment lost 5 bases and the J segment 7 bases; nucleotides outside the gene matches: 12. The CDR3 sequence is 16 residues long. Per the germline V gene, CDR1 is SNHLY and CDR2 is FYNNEI. This chain's CDR3 is CASSSSGTVYVGELFF. In nucleotides, the CDR3 is TGTGCCAGCAGTAGTAGCGGGACGGTGTACGTCGGGGAGCTGTTTTTT.

The chain has TRBV25-1 and TRBJ2-7; 11 positions agree with TRBD2. Germline values: CDR1 MGHDK, CDR2 SYGVNS. CDR3 length: 17 residues. J lost 0 bases, V lost 3 bases, and 7 bases had no gene match. The CDR3 region is CASSDASGRMSSYEQYF. The CDR3 nucleotides are TGTGCCAGCAGTGACGCTAGCGGGAGGATGAGCTCCTACGAGCAGTACTTC.

The chain uses TRBV5-1 and TRBJ2-3; D may be TRBD1 (6 bases). Germline V gene sequence: CDR1 SGHRS, CDR2 YFSETQ. This CDR3 region has 13 residues. Trimming pared 4 bases from V and 8 bases from J, leaving 14 bases between. CDR3 amino acids: CASSRTEDGTQYF. Written as DNA, the CDR3 is TGCGCCAGCAGCAGGACAGAGGATGGTACGCAGTATTTT.

The chain has TRBV2 and TRBJ1-4; 7 nucleotides align to TRBD1. CDR1 is SNHLY, CDR2 FYNNEI, per germline. CDR3 length: 14 amino acids. After removal of 3 bases from V and 7 bases from J, the junction contained 5 bases not matched to a gene. CDR3 sequence: CASSEGQFGEKLFF. The CDR3 DNA sequence: TGTGCCAGCAGTGAGGGACAGTTTGGTGAAAAACTGTTTTTT.

The chain joins TRBV5-1 to TRBJ1-6, with 7 nucleotides matching TRBD1. Trimming removed 0 bases from V and 5 bases from J; junction bases left unmatched: 2. The V gene's germline CDR1 is SGHRS and CDR2 YFSETQ. The CDR3 runs 15 residues. The CDR3 is CASSLEGQHNSPLHF. The DNA for the CDR3 is TGCGCCAGCAGCTTGGAGGGACAGCATAATTCACCCCTCCACTTT.

The rearrangement uses TRBV18 and TRBJ2-5; D might be TRBD1 or TRBD2, each matching 5 bases. V was trimmed by 6 bases and J by 1 base, leaving 15 bases between them. CDR3 length: 15 amino acids. Per germline, CDR1 KGHSH and CDR2 LQKENI. CDR3 region: CASSSGSGAQETQYF. The CDR3 bases are TGTGCCAGCTCGTCGGGGTCCGGGGCCCAAGAGACCCAGTACTTC.

This chain connects TRBV30 to TRBJ1-1; no clear D gene. Trimming took off 3 bases at V and 0 bases at J, with 5 bases between the two ends. CDR3 length equals 12 residues. The germline CDR1 and CDR2 sequences are GTSNPN and SVGIG (reference sequence). CDR3 amino acids: CAWRSLNTEAFF. The CDR3 nucleotides read TGTGCCTGGAGATCACTGAACACTGAAGCTTTCTTT.

V is TRBV27 and J is TRBJ2-7; 8 positions match TRBD2. Germline-derived CDR1 and CDR2 are MNHEY and SMNVEV (reference sequence). The ends lost 0 bases at V and 1 base at J; junction bases unmatched: 11. This CDR3 spans 18 amino acids. CDR3 nucleotides: TGTGCCAGCAGTTTATCCCTAACCAGCGGGAGACCTTCCTACGAGCAGTACTTC. This translates into CASSLSLTSGRPSYEQYF.

The rearrangement joins TRBV12-3 or TRBV12-4 to TRBJ2-7; TRBD2 matches at 7 bases. J lost 9 bases, V lost 3 bases, and 8 bases had no gene match. This CDR3 has 13 residues. This CDR3 is CASSLTSSGGQYF. The CDR3 DNA reads as TGTGCCAGCAGTTTGACATCTAGCGGAGGGCAGTACTTC.

This clone was detected once. The chain has TRBV10-2 and TRBJ2-3; D unclear. Germline CDR1 reads WSHSY; CDR2 reads SAAADI. CDR3 length equals 15 residues. V was trimmed by 3 bases and J by 1 base, leaving 11 bases between them. CDR3 sequence reads: CASSDPTSGTDTQYF. The CDR3 coding sequence is TGCGCCAGCAGTGACCCTACTTCGGGCACAGATACGCAGTATTTT.

V is TRBV29-1 and J is TRBJ2-5; maybe TRBD2 (6 bases). V dropped 6 bases and J dropped 9 bases, with 11 bases sitting between them. From germline, CDR1 is SQVTM and CDR2 ANQGSEA. CDR3 length equals 10 residues. The CDR3 spells CSVSGGAQYF. In nucleotides, the CDR3 is TGCAGCGTCTCCGGCGGGGCCCAGTACTTC.

This chain links TRBV28 with TRBJ1-6, with 7 positions matching TRBD1. With 6 bases clipped from V and 8 bases from J, the junction kept 4 bases outside the gene matches. Germline CDR1 MDHEN, CDR2 SYDVKM. The CDR3 is 13 residues long. The CDR3 is CASRRQGDSPLHF. The DNA for the CDR3 is TGTGCCAGCAGGCGGCAGGGGGATTCACCCCTCCACTTT.

The gene calls are TRBV5-4 and TRBJ2-6, with D unresolved. With 2 bases removed from V and 2 bases from J, the gap between germline ends came to 8 bases. CDR3 length: 15 amino acids. In germline, CDR1 is SGHNT, CDR2 YYREEE (reference sequence). This CDR3 reads CASSLDGTGANVLTF. The CDR3 nucleotides read TGTGCCAGCAGCTTAGATGGCACTGGGGCCAACGTCCTGACTTTC. Filled out from reference TRBV5-4 and TRBJ2-6, the complete variable domain reads ETGVTQSPTHLIKTRGQQVTLRCSSQSGHNTVSWYQQALGQGPQFIFQYYREEENGRGNFPPRFSGLQFPNYSSELNVNALELDDSALYLCASSLDGTGANVLTFGAGSRLTVL.

V is TRBV6-5 and J is TRBJ1-5; 8 nucleotides agree with TRBD1. The CDR3 length is 14 residues. The germline gives CDR1 MNHEY, CDR2 SVGAGI. J was trimmed by 7 bases and V by 5 bases; bases with no gene match: 7. In DNA, the CDR3 is TGTGCCAGCAGTCCCCCAGGGGACAGGCAGCCCCAGCATTTT. Residues: CASSPPGDRQPQHF.

In its sample, this clone was seen once. The chain carries TRBV27 and TRBJ2-1; 8 bases align to TRBD2. The CDR3 has 16 residues. From germline, CDR1 is MNHEY and CDR2 SMNVEV (reference sequence). Germline trimming cut 4 bases from V and 8 bases from J; bases unmatched to any gene: 13. The CDR3 loop is CASSSGGDIWADEQFF. CDR3 nucleotides: TGTGCCAGCAGTTCGGGAGGGGACATTTGGGCCGATGAGCAGTTCTTC.